The sequence of this T cell receptor beta chain was determined in a study of blood T cell repertoires in COVID-19. At the level of the study: From the United States, Italy and Spain came samples of acute and convalescent COVID-19. Sources were T cells, B-cell-depleted T cells, or PBMCs; the material itself was cDNA or gDNA.

CDR1 and CDR2 (germline): MNHEY, SMNVEV (reference sequence). Trimming pared 5 bases from V and 2 bases from J, leaving 15 bases between. This CDR3 region has 15 residues. Authors' processing steps: Scientists estimated how many nucleated cells there were by amplifying reference gene primers. Only in-frame clones appear in the TCRdb table, and some are missing; sequencing was by immunoSEQ multiplex PCR. V, J and clone size reflect that table, while D and trimming were determined from the DNA. Of roughly 120,000 clones in the sample, roughly 87% were seen once. V usage is TRBV27 and J usage is TRBJ1-1, with TRBD1 as a possible D gene (6 bases). This receptor was taken from a human donor in a cohort sampled during active COVID-19. Sequences were obtained from peripheral blood. Here the CDR3 reads CASSVIGQTNTEAFF. In DNA, the CDR3 is TGTGCCAGCAGTGTGATCGGACAGACCAACACTGAAGCTTTCTTT.